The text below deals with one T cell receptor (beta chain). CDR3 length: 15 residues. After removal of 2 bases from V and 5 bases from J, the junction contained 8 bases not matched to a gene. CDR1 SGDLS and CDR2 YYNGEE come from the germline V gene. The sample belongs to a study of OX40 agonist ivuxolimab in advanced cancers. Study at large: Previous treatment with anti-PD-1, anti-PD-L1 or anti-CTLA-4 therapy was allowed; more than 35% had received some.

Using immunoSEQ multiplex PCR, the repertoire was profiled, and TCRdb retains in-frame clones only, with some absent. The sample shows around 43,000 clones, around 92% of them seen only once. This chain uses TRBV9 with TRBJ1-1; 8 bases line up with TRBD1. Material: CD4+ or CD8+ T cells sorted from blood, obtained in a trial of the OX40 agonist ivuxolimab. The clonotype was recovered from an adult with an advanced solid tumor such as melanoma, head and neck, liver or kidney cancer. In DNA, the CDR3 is TGTGCCAGCAGCGTCGGCCGGACAGGGTGGACTGAAGCTTTCTTT. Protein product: CASSVGRTGWTEAFF.